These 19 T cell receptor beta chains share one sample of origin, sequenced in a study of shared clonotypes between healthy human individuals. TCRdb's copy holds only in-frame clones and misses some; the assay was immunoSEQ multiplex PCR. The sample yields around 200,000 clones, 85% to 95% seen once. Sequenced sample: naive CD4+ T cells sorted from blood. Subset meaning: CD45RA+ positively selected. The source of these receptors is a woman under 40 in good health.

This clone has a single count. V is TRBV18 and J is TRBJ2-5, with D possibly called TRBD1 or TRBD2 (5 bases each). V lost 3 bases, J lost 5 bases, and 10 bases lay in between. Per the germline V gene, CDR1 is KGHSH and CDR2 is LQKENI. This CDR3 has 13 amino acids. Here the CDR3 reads CASSPGTRETQYF. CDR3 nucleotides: TGTGCCAGCTCACCCGGGACGCGGGAGACCCAGTACTTC.

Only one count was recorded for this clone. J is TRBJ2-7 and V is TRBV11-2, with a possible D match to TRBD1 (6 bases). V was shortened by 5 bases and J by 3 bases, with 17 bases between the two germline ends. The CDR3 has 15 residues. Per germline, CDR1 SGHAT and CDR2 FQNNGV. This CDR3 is CASSPPDSYYYEQYF. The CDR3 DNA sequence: TGTGCCAGCAGCCCCCCGGACAGTTACTACTACGAGCAGTACTTC.

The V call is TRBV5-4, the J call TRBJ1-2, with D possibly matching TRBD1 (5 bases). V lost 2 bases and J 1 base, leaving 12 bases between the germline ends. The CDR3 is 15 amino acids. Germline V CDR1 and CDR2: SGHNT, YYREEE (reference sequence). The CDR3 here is CASSLNRRSNYGYTF. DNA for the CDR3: TGTGCCAGCAGCTTAAACAGGAGAAGTAACTATGGCTACACCTTC.

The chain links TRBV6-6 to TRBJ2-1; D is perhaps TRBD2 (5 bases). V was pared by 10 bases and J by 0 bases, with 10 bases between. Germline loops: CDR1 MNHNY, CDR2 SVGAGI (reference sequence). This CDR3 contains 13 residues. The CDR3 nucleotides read TGTGCCACCCGGGAAAGCTCCTACAATGAGCAGTTCTTC. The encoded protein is CATRESSYNEQFF.

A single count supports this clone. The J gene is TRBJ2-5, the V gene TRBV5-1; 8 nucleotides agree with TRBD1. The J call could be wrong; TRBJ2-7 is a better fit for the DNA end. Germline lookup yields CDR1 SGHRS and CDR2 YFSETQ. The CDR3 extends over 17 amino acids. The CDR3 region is CASSLGPDRVGGYEQYF. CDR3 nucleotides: TGCGCCAGCAGCTTGGGGCCGGACAGGGTCGGGGGCTACGAGCAGTACTTC.

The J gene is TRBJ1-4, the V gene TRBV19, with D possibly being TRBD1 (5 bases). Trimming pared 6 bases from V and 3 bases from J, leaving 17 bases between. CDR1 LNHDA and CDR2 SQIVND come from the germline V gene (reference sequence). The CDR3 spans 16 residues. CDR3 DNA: TGTGCCAGTAGCACACCCTCGCGCAGGGCTAATGAAAAACTGTTTTTT. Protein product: CASSTPSRRANEKLFF.

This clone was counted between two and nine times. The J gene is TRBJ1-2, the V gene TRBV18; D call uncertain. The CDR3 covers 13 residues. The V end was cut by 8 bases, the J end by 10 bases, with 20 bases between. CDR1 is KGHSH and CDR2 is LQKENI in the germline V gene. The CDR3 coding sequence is TGTGCCAGCCACCGGACGGAGGGTAAGGACTACACCTTC. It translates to CASHRTEGKDYTF.

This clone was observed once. Here the CDR3 reads CATQEESSYEQYF. In DNA form, the CDR3 reads TGTGCCACACAAGAAGAGAGCTCCTACGAGCAGTACTTC. The chain employs TRBV2 and TRBJ2-7; D ambiguous. CDR1 and CDR2 (germline): SNHLY, FYNNEI. CDR3 length: 13 amino acids. V lost 10 bases, J lost 0 bases, and 13 bases lay in between.

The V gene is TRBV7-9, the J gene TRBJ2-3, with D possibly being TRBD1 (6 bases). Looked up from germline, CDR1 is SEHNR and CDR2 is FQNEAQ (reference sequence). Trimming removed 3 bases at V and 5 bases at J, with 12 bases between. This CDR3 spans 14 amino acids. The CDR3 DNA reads TGTGCCAGCAGCTTGGGACAAAAGGGAGATACGCAGTATTTT. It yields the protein CASSLGQKGDTQYF.

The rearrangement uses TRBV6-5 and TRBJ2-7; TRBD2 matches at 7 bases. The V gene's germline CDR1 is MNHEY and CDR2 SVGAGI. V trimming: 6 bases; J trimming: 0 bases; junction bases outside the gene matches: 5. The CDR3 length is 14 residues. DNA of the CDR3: TGTGCCAGCAGCCTCCGGGAGGCCTCCTACGAGCAGTACTTC. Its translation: CASSLREASYEQYF.

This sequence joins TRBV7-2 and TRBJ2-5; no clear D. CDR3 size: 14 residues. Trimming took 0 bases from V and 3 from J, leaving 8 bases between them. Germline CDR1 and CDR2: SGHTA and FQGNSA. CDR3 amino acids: CASSLARYEETQYF. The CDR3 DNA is TGTGCCAGCAGCTTAGCGAGGTATGAAGAGACCCAGTACTTC.

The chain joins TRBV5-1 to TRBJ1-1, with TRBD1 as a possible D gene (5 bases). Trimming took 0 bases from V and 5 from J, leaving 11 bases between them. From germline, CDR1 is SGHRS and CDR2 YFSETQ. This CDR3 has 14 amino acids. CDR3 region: CASSLAQGATEAFF. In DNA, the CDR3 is TGCGCCAGCAGCTTGGCCCAGGGAGCAACTGAAGCTTTCTTT.

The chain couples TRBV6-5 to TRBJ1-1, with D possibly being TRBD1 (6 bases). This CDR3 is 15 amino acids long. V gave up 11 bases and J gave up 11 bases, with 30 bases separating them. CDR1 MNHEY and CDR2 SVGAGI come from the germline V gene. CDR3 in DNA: TGTGCCTCTAAACGGAACGTAGGGGGGGAAATCGTGGCTTTCTTT. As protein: CASKRNVGGEIVAFF.

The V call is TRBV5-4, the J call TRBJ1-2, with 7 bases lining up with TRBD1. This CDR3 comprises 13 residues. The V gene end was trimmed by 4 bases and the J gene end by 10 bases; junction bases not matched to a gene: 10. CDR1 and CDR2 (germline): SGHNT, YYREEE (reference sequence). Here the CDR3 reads CASSIDREVLYTF. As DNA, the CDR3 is TGTGCCAGCAGCATCGACAGGGAGGTTCTCTACACCTTC.

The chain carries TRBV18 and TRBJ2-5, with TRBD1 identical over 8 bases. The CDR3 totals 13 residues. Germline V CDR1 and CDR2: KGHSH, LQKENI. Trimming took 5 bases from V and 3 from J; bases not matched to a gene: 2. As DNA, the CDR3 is TGTGCCAGCTCAAAACAGGGGGAAGAGACCCAGTACTTC. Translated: CASSKQGEETQYF.

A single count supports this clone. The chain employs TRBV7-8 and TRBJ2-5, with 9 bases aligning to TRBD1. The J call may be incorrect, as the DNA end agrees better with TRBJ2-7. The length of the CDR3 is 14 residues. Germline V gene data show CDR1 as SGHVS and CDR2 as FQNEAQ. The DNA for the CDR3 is TGTGCCAGCAGCCTGGACAGGGGCCCCTACGAGCAGTACTTC. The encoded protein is CASSLDRGPYEQYF.

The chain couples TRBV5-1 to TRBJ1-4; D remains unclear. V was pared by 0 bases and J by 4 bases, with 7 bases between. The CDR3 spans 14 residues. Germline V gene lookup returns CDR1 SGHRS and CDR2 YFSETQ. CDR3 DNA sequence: TGCGCCAGCAGCTTGGACAGCGGTAATGAAAAACTGTTTTTT. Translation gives CASSLDSGNEKLFF. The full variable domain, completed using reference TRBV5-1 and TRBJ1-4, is KAGVTQTPRYLIKTRGQQVTLSCSPISGHRSVSWYQQTPGQGLQFLFEYFSETQRNKGNFPGRFSGRQFSNSRSEMNVSTLELGDSALYLCASSLDSGNEKLFFGSGTQLSVL.

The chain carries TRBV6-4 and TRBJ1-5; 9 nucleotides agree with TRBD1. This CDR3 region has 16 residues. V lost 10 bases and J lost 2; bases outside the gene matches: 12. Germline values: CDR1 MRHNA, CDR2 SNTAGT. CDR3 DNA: TGTGCCACCTCACCACAGGGGGCTGCGGGCAATCAGCCCCAGCATTTT. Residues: CATSPQGAAGNQPQHF.

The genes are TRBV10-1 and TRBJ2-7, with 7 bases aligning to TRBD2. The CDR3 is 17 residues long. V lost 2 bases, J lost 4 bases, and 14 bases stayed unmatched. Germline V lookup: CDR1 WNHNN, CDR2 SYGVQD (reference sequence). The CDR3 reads CASSERRYAAGMYEQYF. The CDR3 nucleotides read TGCGCCAGCAGTGAGAGGCGTTACGCAGCGGGGATGTACGAGCAGTACTTC.